This is a list of T cell receptor beta chains from one sample in a study of beta chain features in type 1 diabetes. Sequencing used immunoSEQ multiplex PCR; TCRdb keeps in-frame clones, though not all of them. Here the sample spans about 280,000 clones, 15% being singletons. The sample comprised naive CD4+ T cells from blood. Receptors originate from a man younger than 30 with type 1 diabetes. Both conserved end residues are part of each CDR3. A D gene is named only where the DNA matches it firmly. Only some rows state a clone size, as once, few, many or a class for expanded clones.

v_gene,abundance,d_gene,j_gene,CDR3nt,CDR3aa
TRBV18,few,NA,TRBJ2-1,TGTGCCAGCTCACCACCTTTACAGCACAATGAGCAGTTCTTC,CASSPPLQHNEQFF
TRBV6-1,NA,TRBD1,TRBJ2-1,TGTGCCAGCAGTGGGACAGGGGGAAGGGGCTCCTACAATGAGCAGTTCTTC,CASSGTGGRGSYNEQFF
TRBV7-2,NA,TRBD1,TRBJ2-7,TGTGCCAGCAGCCTTAAGACAGGGTTCGGGCACGAGCAGTACTTC,CASSLKTGFGHEQYF
TRBV30,few,NA,TRBJ2-1,TGTGCCTGGGAGCCAAGCGCGGGGTCTGAGCAGTTCTTC,CAWEPSAGSEQFF
TRBV4-1,few,NA,TRBJ1-1,TGCGCCAGCAGCCGGGTACCATCGCGGGGGGAGGTCACTGAAGCTTTCTTT,CASSRVPSRGEVTEAFF
TRBV29-1,NA,NA,TRBJ2-7,TGCAGCGTAGGAACTAGATTAGGCTACGAGCAGTACTTC,CSVGTRLGYEQYF
TRBV5-4,NA,TRBD1,TRBJ2-5,TGTGCCAGCAGTTCCGGACAGGGGGACCCAAGACGACTTAGGACCCAGTACTTC,CASSSGQGDPRRLRTQYF
TRBV27,few,TRBD2,TRBJ2-5,TGTGCCAGCAGTTTCCGCTGGGAGGGTGACCAGTACTTC,CASSFRWEGDQYF
TRBV5-1,NA,NA,TRBJ1-2,TGCGCCAGCAGCTTGGACAGGGTAAACGGCTACACCTTC,CASSLDRVNGYTF
TRBV28,NA,NA,TRBJ1-3,TGTGCCAGCAGACTCCGGGGGGGGGCTTCTGGAAACACCATATATTTT,CASRLRGGASGNTIYF
TRBV10-3,NA,NA,TRBJ2-4,TGTGCCATCAAGTCCCAGTCGGCCAAAAACATTCAGTACTTC,CAIKSQSAKNIQYF
TRBV30,NA,NA,TRBJ1-1,TGTGCCTGTTGGTCAGGGGACACTGAAGCTTTCTTT,CACWSGDTEAFF
TRBV7-9,NA,NA,TRBJ1-6,TGTGCCAGCAGCTCCCTGACAGGATTTAATTCACCCCTCCACTTT,CASSSLTGFNSPLHF
TRBV7-6,NA,NA,TRBJ2-5,TGTGCCAGCAGCGCTACAGGGTTCGACCAAGAGACCCAGTACTTC,CASSATGFDQETQYF
TRBV23-1,few,TRBD1,TRBJ2-7,TGCGCCAGCCGCAGCCGAGCCGGGACAGGGGACCACGAGCAGTACTTC,CASRSRAGTGDHEQYF
TRBV7-2,few,NA,TRBJ2-5,TGTGCCAGCAGCTTAGTGAGGTTACAAGAGACCCAGTACTTC,CASSLVRLQETQYF
TRBV7-8,few,TRBD2,TRBJ2-1,TGTGCCAGCAGACTCCTAGCGGACTCCTACAATGAGCAGTTCTTC,CASRLLADSYNEQFF
TRBV18,few,TRBD1,TRBJ2-7,TGTGCCAGCTCAAATGGACAGGGACTCTCCTACGAGCAGTACTTC,CASSNGQGLSYEQYF
TRBV10-3,few,TRBD1,TRBJ1-1,TGTGCCATCAGTGGAAGGGGGCTTAACACTGAAGCTTTCTTT,CAISGRGLNTEAFF
TRBV30,NA,NA,TRBJ1-3,TGTGCCTGGAAGAGGGGCAGGGGTGATGGAAACACCATATATTTT,CAWKRGRGDGNTIYF
TRBV10-3,NA,TRBD1,TRBJ2-5,TGTGCCATCAGTGAGTCCATTATAATCGGGACAGAAGGGACCCAGTACTTC,CAISESIIIGTEGTQYF
TRBV5-1,few,TRBD2,TRBJ2-5,TGCGCCAGCAGTCCCGGACTAGCGGGGGGGCCCTCGCAAGAGACCCAGTACTTC,CASSPGLAGGPSQETQYF
TRBV9,NA,TRBD2,TRBJ2-7,TGTGCCAGCAGCGTAGACGGCGGGGGGTGGGGTGAGCAGTACTTC,CASSVDGGGWGEQYF
TRBV6-5,NA,NA,TRBJ2-3,TGTGCCAGCAGTTACACCTCCGGGGGGCAGAATACGCAGTATTTT,CASSYTSGGQNTQYF